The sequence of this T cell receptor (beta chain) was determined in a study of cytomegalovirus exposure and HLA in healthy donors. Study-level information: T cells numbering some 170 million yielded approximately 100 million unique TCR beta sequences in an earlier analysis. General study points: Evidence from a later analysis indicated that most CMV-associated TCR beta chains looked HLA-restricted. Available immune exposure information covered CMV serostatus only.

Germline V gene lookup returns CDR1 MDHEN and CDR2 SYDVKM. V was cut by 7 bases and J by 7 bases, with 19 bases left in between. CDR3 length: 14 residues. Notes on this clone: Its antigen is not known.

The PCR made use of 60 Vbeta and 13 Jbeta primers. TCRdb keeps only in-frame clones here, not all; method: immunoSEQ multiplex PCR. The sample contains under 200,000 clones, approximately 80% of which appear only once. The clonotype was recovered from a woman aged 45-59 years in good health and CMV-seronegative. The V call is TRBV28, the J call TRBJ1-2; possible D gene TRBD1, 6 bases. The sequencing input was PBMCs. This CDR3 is CASMSGGAGAGYTF. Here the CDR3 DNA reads TGTGCCAGCATGTCGGGGGGCGCGGGGGCTGGCTACACCTTC.